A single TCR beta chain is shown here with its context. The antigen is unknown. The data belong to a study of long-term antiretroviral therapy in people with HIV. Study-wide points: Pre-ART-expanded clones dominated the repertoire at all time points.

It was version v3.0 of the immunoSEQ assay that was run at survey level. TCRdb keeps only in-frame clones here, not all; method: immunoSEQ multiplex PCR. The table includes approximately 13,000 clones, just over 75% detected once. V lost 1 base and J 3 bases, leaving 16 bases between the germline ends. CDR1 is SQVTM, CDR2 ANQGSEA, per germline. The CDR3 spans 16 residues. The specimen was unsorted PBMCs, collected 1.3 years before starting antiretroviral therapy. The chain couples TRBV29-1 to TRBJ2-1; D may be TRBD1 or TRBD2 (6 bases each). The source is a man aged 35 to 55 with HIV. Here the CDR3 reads CSVEGGAGGIYNEQFF. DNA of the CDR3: TGCAGCGTTGAAGGGGGGGCTGGGGGAATCTACAATGAGCAGTTCTTC.